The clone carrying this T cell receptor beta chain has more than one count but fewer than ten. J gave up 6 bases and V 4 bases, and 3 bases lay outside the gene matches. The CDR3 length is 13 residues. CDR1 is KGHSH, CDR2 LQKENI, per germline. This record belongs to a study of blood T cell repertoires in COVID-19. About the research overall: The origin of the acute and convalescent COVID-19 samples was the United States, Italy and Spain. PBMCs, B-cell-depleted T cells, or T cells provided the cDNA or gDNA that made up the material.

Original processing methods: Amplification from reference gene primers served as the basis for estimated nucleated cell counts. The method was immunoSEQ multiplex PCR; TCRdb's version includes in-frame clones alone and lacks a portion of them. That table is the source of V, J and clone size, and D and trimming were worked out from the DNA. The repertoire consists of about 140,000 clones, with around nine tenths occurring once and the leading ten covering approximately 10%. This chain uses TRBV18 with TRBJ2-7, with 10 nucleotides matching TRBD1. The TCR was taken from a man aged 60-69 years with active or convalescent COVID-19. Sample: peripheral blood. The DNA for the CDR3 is TGTGCCAGCTCACTGGGACAGGGGTTCGAGCAGTACTTC. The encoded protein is CASSLGQGFEQYF.